One and the same sample provided the 30 T cell receptor beta chains below, sequenced in a study of blood T cell repertoires in COVID-19. The assay was immunoSEQ multiplex PCR, and TCRdb's table has in-frame clones only and misses some. Of about 64,000 clones listed, 88% were seen once; the top ten hold 43%. The specimen was peripheral blood. The receptors derive from a woman in her sixties with COVID-19, enrolled during active disease.

This clone has a handful of counts. The chain combines TRBV6-2 or TRBV6-3 with TRBJ2-7; the match to TRBD1 covers 10 bases. Germline-derived CDR1 and CDR2 are MNHEY and SVGEGT. This CDR3 has 16 amino acids. V lost 2 bases to trimming and J lost 4 bases; unmatched junction nucleotides: 8. The CDR3 region is CASSYPIGTGVYEQYF. CDR3 nucleotides: TGTGCCAGCAGTTACCCCATCGGGACAGGGGTTTACGAGCAGTACTTC.

The CDR3 DNA sequence: TGCAGCGTTTACGGGAGCGGGAGCTACGAGCAGTACTTC. Its translation is CSVYGSGSYEQYF. J is TRBJ2-7 and V is TRBV29-1; TRBD2 aligns across 8 bases. The CDR3 runs 13 residues. CDR1 and CDR2 from the germline V gene are SQVTM and ANQGSEA. V was pared by 5 bases and J by 3 bases, with 6 bases of the junction left unmatched.

The gene calls are TRBV9 and TRBJ1-2; the match to TRBD1 covers 7 bases. CDR3 length: 16 amino acids. V trimming: 2 bases; J trimming: 7 bases; junction bases outside the gene matches: 14. CDR1 is SGDLS, CDR2 YYNGEE, per germline. DNA for the CDR3: TGTGCCAGCAGCGTCAACTCGGGAGGGGGCACCGGTGGCTACACCTTC. It translates to CASSVNSGGGTGGYTF.

The chain carries TRBV19 and TRBJ1-1; no clear D. Looked up from germline, CDR1 is LNHDA and CDR2 is SQIVND (reference sequence). The CDR3 spans 12 residues. The V end was cut by 6 bases, the J end by 8 bases, with 13 bases between. The DNA for the CDR3 is TGTGCCAGTAGCCCAGGTTTTTGGGAAGCTTTCTTT. Translating it yields CASSPGFWEAFF.

A few counts support this clone. The chain combines TRBV18 with TRBJ1-5; 7 positions agree with TRBD1. The trim removed 5 bases at V and 7 bases at J, leaving 11 bases unmatched. This CDR3 has 15 residues. Germline loops: CDR1 KGHSH, CDR2 LQKENI. The CDR3 is CASSSRQGEYQPQHF. The DNA for the CDR3 is TGTGCCAGCTCATCTAGACAGGGCGAATACCAGCCCCAGCATTTT.

The chain has TRBV27 and TRBJ1-1, with a possible D match to TRBD1 (6 bases). From germline, CDR1 is MNHEY and CDR2 SMNVEV (reference sequence). V gave up 2 bases and J gave up 1 base, with 8 bases separating them. CDR3 length: 14 residues. The CDR3 reads CASSLQGQNTEAFF. CDR3 nucleotides: TGTGCCAGCAGTTTACAGGGGCAGAACACTGAAGCTTTCTTT.

This chain uses TRBV7-2 with TRBJ2-5, with D possibly matching TRBD1 (6 bases). The germline gives CDR1 SGHTA, CDR2 FQGNSA. The CDR3 length is 13 residues. V was cut by 5 bases and J by 4 bases, with 11 bases left in between. The DNA for the CDR3 is TGTGCCAGCAGCGGGGCCAGGGGAGAGACCCAGTACTTC. It codes for CASSGARGETQYF.

This chain uses TRBV20-1 with TRBJ2-7; 10 positions agree with TRBD1. Germline V CDR1 and CDR2: DFQATT, SNEGSKA (reference sequence). The CDR3 spans 11 residues. CDR3 in amino acids: CSPGQGNEQYF. The CDR3 region has the DNA TGCAGCCCGGGACAGGGGAACGAGCAGTACTTC.

This clone was seen only once. This rearrangement joins TRBV30 to TRBJ1-2, with 7 bases lining up with TRBD1. The V segment lost 1 base and the J segment 6 bases; nucleotides outside the gene matches: 11. The CDR3 is made up of 15 amino acids. Germline V gene data show CDR1 as GTSNPN and CDR2 as SVGIG (reference sequence). CDR3 sequence (DNA): TGTGCCTGGAGTGCGGCGACAGGGCGTTGGGATGGCTACACCTTC. Amino acid sequence: CAWSAATGRWDGYTF.

The rearrangement uses TRBV5-1 and TRBJ1-5, with D maybe TRBD1 (6 bases). The CDR3 is 15 residues long. Per the germline V gene, CDR1 is SGHRS and CDR2 is YFSETQ. The V gene lost 0 bases and the J gene lost 6 bases, with 13 bases spanning the gap. CDR3 in DNA: TGCGCCAGCAGCTTGGATAGGGGGTCTGGTCAGCCCCAGCATTTT. Its protein product is CASSLDRGSGQPQHF. The variable domain in full, completed from reference TRBV5-1 and TRBJ1-5, reads KAGVTQTPRYLIKTRGQQVTLSCSPISGHRSVSWYQQTPGQGLQFLFEYFSETQRNKGNFPGRFSGRQFSNSRSEMNVSTLELGDSALYLCASSLDRGSGQPQHFGDGTRLSIL.

The chain has TRBV7-9 and TRBJ2-3, with D possibly matching TRBD2 (5 bases). The V gene's germline CDR1 is SEHNR and CDR2 FQNEAQ (reference sequence). Trimming left V 8 bases short and J 4 bases short, with 16 bases between. This CDR3 has 14 residues. CDR3: CASQPGTGADTQYF. CDR3 nucleotide sequence: TGTGCCAGCCAACCGGGAACGGGCGCAGATACGCAGTATTTT.

V and J are TRBV28 and TRBJ2-6; D ambiguous. CDR1 and CDR2 from the germline V gene are MDHEN and SYDVKM. V was shortened by 6 bases and J by 0 bases, with 12 bases between the two germline ends. This CDR3 has 16 amino acids. In nucleotides, the CDR3 is TGTGCCAGCAGCCAGGATTTTTACTCTGGGGCCAACGTCCTGACTTTC. The encoded protein is CASSQDFYSGANVLTF.

V and J are TRBV5-4 and TRBJ2-2; D is perhaps TRBD2 (5 bases). This CDR3 is built from 16 residues. CDR1 is SGHNT and CDR2 is YYREEE in the germline V gene (reference sequence). V dropped 2 bases and J dropped 3 bases, with 14 bases sitting between them. The CDR3 region is CASSLGPRGDTGELFF. In nucleotides, the CDR3 is TGTGCCAGCAGCTTAGGACCCCGGGGAGACACCGGGGAGCTGTTTTTT.

The chain couples TRBV4-1 to TRBJ2-2; the D gene is possibly TRBD1 (6 bases). V lost 1 base to trimming and J lost 5 bases, with 11 bases between them. Looked up from germline, CDR1 is MGHRA and CDR2 is YSYEKL. The CDR3 loop spans 15 amino acids. The CDR3 DNA is TGCGCCAGCAGCCAAGGACCAGGGGATACCGGGGAGCTGTTTTTT. Its translation is CASSQGPGDTGELFF.

The chain has TRBV24-1 and TRBJ2-1, with 11 nucleotides matching TRBD2. The CDR3 spans 17 residues. V gave up 3 bases and J gave up 6 bases; unmatched junction bases: 9. The germline CDR1 and CDR2 sequences are KGHDR and SFDVKD. The CDR3 nucleotides are TGTGCCACCAGTGATCCCCCCGGGACTAGCGGCTTCAATGAGCAGTTCTTC. Protein: CATSDPPGTSGFNEQFF.

This clone was counted a few times. The chain links TRBV7-2 to TRBJ1-2, with D possibly TRBD1 on 6 matching bases. CDR3 length equals 17 residues. Germline V CDR1 and CDR2: SGHTA, FQGNSA. Trimming left V 6 bases short and J 3 bases short, with 23 bases between. The CDR3 DNA reads as TGTGCCAGCAGTTTTCAGATAGTATTACGACAGGACTATGGCTACACCTTC. Encoded protein: CASSFQIVLRQDYGYTF.

The rearrangement joins TRBV24-1 to TRBJ2-5, with 7 bases lining up with TRBD2. Germline V gene data show CDR1 as KGHDR and CDR2 as SFDVKD. This CDR3 is 13 amino acids long. Trimming took 4 bases from V and 6 from J; bases not matched to a gene: 4. The CDR3 sequence is CATSEGGEQTQYF. The CDR3 DNA reads as TGTGCCACCAGTGAGGGGGGGGAACAGACCCAGTACTTC.

V and J are TRBV28 and TRBJ1-4, with 7 bases identical to TRBD1. With 6 bases clipped from V and 8 bases from J, the junction kept 9 bases outside the gene matches. Germline V lookup: CDR1 MDHEN, CDR2 SYDVKM. The CDR3 is 14 amino acids. The CDR3 sequence: CASSKTGWAEKLFF. The CDR3 DNA follows: TGTGCCAGCAGCAAGACAGGGTGGGCCGAAAAACTGTTTTTT.

The chain joins TRBV3-1 (or the pseudogene TRBV3-2) to TRBJ2-3; possibly TRBD1 for D (6 bases). The CDR3 runs 13 residues. Trimming took 6 bases from V and 2 from J, leaving 9 bases between them. Per germline, CDR1 LGHDT and CDR2 YNNKEL (reference sequence). CDR3: CASSGQLTDTQYF. The CDR3 DNA is TGTGCCAGCAGTGGACAGCTCACAGATACGCAGTATTTT.

V usage is TRBV4-3 and J usage is TRBJ2-4, with 8 bases aligning to TRBD1. The CDR3 extends over 17 amino acids. V dropped 1 base and J dropped 10; count of bases not matched to a gene: 15. Germline loops: CDR1 LGHNA, CDR2 YSLEER. CDR3 sequence: CASSQGYTGGLGDIQYF. In DNA form, the CDR3 reads TGCGCCAGCAGCCAAGGTTATACAGGGGGGCTCGGGGATATTCAGTACTTC.

This chain uses TRBV7-9 with TRBJ1-6; 9 nucleotides match TRBD1. The germline CDR1 and CDR2 sequences are SEHNR and FQNEAQ (reference sequence). The CDR3 sequence is 17 residues long. The junction had 14 bases not matched to a gene; V was cut back by 4 bases and J by 10 bases. As DNA, the CDR3 is TGTGCCAGCAGCTCACATGAACAACAGGGGGCTGGGTCACCCCTCCACTTT. Encoded protein: CASSSHEQQGAGSPLHF.

This clone was seen only a few times. The chain recombines TRBV12-3 or TRBV12-4 with TRBJ2-2, with unresolved D. The CDR3 length is 12 residues. Trimming pared 5 bases from V and 4 bases from J, leaving 5 bases between. The CDR3 region is CASSRLTGELFF. For the CDR3, the DNA is TGTGCCAGCAGTCGACTCACCGGGGAGCTGTTTTTT.

V gene TRBV11-3 combines with J gene TRBJ2-2, with D possibly TRBD2 on 6 matching bases. V shed 5 bases and J shed 5 bases, with 12 bases lying between them. Per germline, CDR1 SGHNT and CDR2 YENEEA. The CDR3 totals 14 residues. The CDR3 DNA sequence: TGTGCCAGCAGCGCGACTGGAGGGACCGGGGAGCTGTTTTTT. Protein sequence: CASSATGGTGELFF.

The gene calls are TRBV6-5 and TRBJ2-3; TRBD2 matches 11 bases. Germline assignment: CDR1 MNHEY and CDR2 SVGAGI. Trimming took 0 bases from V and 13 from J; bases not matched to a gene: 3. CDR3 length: 13 amino acids. In DNA form, the CDR3 reads TGTGCCAGCAGTTACTCAAGACTAGCGGGAAAGTATTTT. This translates into CASSYSRLAGKYF.

V is TRBV12-5 and J is TRBJ2-2; 7 bases are a match to TRBD1. The CDR3 runs 15 residues. V lost 3 bases and J lost 1; bases outside the gene matches: 2. The germline V gene encodes CDR1 LGHNT and CDR2 FRNRAP. CDR3 nucleotides: TGTGCTAGTGGTTTATGGACAGGGAACACCGGGGAGCTGTTTTTT. As protein: CASGLWTGNTGELFF.

The chain carries TRBV7-9 and TRBJ2-1; TRBD2 agrees at 7 bases. The CDR3 is made up of 15 amino acids. The J segment lost 3 bases and the V segment lost 7 bases, leaving 9 bases of the junction unmatched. The V gene's germline CDR1 is SEHNR and CDR2 FQNEAQ (reference sequence). The CDR3 DNA follows: TGTGCCAGCACCAAGGGGCTAGCGGACTACAATGAGCAGTTCTTC. Translating it yields CASTKGLADYNEQFF.

The V and J genes are TRBV7-9 and TRBJ2-4; D might be TRBD2 (6 bases). Trimming shortened V by 0 bases and J by 6 bases, and 12 bases separated the two germline ends. The germline CDR1 and CDR2 sequences are SEHNR and FQNEAQ (reference sequence). The CDR3 extends over 15 amino acids. The CDR3 sequence: CASSLASGGINIQYF. The CDR3 bases are TGTGCCAGCAGCTTAGCGTCGGGCGGGATAAACATTCAGTACTTC.

Within the sample, this clone is medium-sized. This sequence joins TRBV7-9 and TRBJ1-5; maybe TRBD1 (5 bases). The germline V and J ends were trimmed by 5 bases and 6 bases, with 17 bases remaining between them. CDR1 and CDR2 (germline): SEHNR, FQNEAQ (reference sequence). The CDR3 runs 15 residues. The CDR3 loop is CASSIGPGMGQPQHF. The CDR3 DNA sequence: TGTGCCAGCAGCATCGGCCCAGGGATGGGTCAGCCCCAGCATTTT.

The chain recombines TRBV3-1 (or the pseudogene TRBV3-2) with TRBJ2-3; 14 nucleotides align to TRBD2. Germline CDR1 reads LGHDT; CDR2 reads YNNKEL (reference sequence). V lost 5 bases and J lost 6; bases outside the gene matches: 10. CDR3 size: 17 residues. The CDR3 protein is CASSYTGTSGSGDTQYF. The CDR3 region has the DNA TGTGCCAGCAGCTATACCGGGACTAGCGGGAGTGGGGATACGCAGTATTTT.

The rearrangement links TRBV7-2 to TRBJ1-2; D is undetermined. The ends were cut back, 5 bases at V and 13 bases at J, with 26 bases in the middle. The germline V gene has CDR1 SGHTA and CDR2 FQGNSA. The length of the CDR3 is 15 residues. CDR3 sequence (DNA): TGTGCCAGCAGCGTAAACGTAGTCCGAACTTCCGGCGGCACCTTC. It translates to CASSVNVVRTSGGTF.